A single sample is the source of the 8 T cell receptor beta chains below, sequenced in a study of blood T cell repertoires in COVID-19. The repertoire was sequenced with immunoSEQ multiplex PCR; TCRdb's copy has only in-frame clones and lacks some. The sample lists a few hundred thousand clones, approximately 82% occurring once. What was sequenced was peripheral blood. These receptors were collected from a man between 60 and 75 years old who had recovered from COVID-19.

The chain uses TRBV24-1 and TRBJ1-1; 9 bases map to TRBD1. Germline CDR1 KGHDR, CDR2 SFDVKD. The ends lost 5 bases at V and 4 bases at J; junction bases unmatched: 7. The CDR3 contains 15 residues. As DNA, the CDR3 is TGTGCCACCAGTGGCTCCGGGACAGGGAGCACTGAAGCTTTCTTT. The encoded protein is CATSGSGTGSTEAFF.

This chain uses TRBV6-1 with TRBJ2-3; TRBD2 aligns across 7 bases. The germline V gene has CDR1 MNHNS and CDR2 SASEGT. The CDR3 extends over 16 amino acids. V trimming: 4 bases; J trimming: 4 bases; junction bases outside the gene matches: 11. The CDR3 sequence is CASSVYVGGPADTQYF. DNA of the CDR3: TGTGCCAGCAGTGTTTATGTGGGAGGGCCCGCAGATACGCAGTATTTT.

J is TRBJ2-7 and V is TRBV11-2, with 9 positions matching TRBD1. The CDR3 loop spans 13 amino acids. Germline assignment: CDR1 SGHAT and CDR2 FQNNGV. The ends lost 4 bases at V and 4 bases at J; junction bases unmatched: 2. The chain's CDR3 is CASSWDREYEQYF. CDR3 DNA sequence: TGTGCCAGCAGCTGGGACAGGGAATACGAGCAGTACTTC.

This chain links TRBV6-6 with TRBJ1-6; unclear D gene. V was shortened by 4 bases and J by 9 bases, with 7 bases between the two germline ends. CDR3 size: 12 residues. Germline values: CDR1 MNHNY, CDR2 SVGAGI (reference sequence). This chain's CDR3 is CASSFGGSPLHF. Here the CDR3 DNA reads TGTGCCAGCAGTTTCGGTGGTTCACCCCTCCACTTT.

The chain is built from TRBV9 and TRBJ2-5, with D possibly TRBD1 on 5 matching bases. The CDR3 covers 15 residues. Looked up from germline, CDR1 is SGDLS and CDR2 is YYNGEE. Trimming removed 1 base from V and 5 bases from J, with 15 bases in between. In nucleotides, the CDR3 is TGTGCCAGCAGCGTACAGGGAAGCTACCGGGAGACCCAGTACTTC. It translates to CASSVQGSYRETQYF.

DNA for the CDR3: TGTGCCAGCAGCACCCGGGTTGCGGGGGGAAAGGGTTCACCCCTCCACTTT. The encoded protein is CASSTRVAGGKGSPLHF. This chain connects TRBV7-2 to TRBJ1-6; possible D gene TRBD1, 5 bases. V gave up 5 bases and J gave up 9 bases, with 23 bases separating them. This CDR3 spans 17 amino acids. Looked up from germline, CDR1 is SGHTA and CDR2 is FQGNSA. Filled out from reference TRBV7-2 and TRBJ1-6, the complete variable domain reads GAGVSQSPSNKVTEKGKDVELRCDPISGHTALYWYRQSLGQGLEFLIYFQGNSAPDKSGLPSDRFSAERTGGSVSTLTIQRTQQEDSAVYLCASSTRVAGGKGSPLHFGNGTRLTVT.

The CDR3 nucleotides are TGTGCCAGCTCACCAACACAGGGGAACTACGAGCAGTACTTC. This codes for CASSPTQGNYEQYF. This chain links TRBV18 with TRBJ2-7; TRBD1 aligns across 7 bases. The CDR3 extends over 14 amino acids. Germline V gives CDR1 KGHSH, CDR2 LQKENI. Trimming removed 2 bases from V and 3 bases from J; junction bases left unmatched: 4.

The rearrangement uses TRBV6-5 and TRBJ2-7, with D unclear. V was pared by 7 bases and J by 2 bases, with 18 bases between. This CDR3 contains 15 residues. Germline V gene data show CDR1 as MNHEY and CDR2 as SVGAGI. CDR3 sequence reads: CASKLSGLRTYEQYF. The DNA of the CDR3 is TGTGCCAGCAAACTATCGGGTTTGAGGACCTACGAGCAGTACTTC.